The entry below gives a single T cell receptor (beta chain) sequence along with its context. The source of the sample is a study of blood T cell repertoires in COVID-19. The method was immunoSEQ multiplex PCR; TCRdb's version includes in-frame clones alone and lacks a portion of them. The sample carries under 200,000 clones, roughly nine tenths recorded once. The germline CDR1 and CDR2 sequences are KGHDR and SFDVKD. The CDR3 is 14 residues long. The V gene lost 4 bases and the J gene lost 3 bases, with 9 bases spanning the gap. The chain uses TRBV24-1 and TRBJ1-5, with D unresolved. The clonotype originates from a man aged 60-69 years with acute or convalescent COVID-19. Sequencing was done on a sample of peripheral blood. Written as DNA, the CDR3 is TGTGCCACCAGTGAACCAGCGATCAATCAGCCCCAGCATTTT. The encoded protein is CATSEPAINQPQHF.